What follows are 10 T cell receptor beta chains derived from one specimen sequenced in a study of identical twins (dated by TCRdb to 2016 to 2017). The method behind the library was 5' RACE. This sample was sequenced with an Illumina HiSeq 2000. TCRdb's own reprocessing of the public reads used fastp at Q25 and MiXCR and kept productive beta chains. Each entry is one CDR3 protein sequence, shown with its most common DNA and genes. This sample comprises 200,000 to 250,000 distinct CDR3 sequences, over 13% of them detected only once. The leading ten clones occupy 8.8% of the sample. Material: memory (CD45RO+) T cells sorted from blood. The cell subset or site label for this specimen denotes: CD45RO+ enriched T cells. These receptors were collected from a woman aged 18-29 years in good health.

The chain combines TRBV2 with TRBJ2-7; D is possibly TRBD1 or TRBD2 (5 bases each). The germline CDR1 and CDR2 sequences are SNHLY and FYNNEI. V shed 7 bases and J shed 6 bases, with 22 bases lying between them. The CDR3 consists of 15 residues. The CDR3 nucleotides read TGTGCCAGCAAAAGAGGGGCCACATCGGTTCTCGAGCAGTACTTC. Its protein is CASKRGATSVLEQYF.

This clonotype was counted a few times. The chain links TRBV10-3 to TRBJ2-5; D is undetermined. Germline CDR1 is ENHRY and CDR2 is SYGVKD. The CDR3 loop spans 13 amino acids. Deletions cut 8 bases from V and 5 bases from J, with 15 bases between. CDR3 in amino acids: CAIQTPPLETQYF. The CDR3 coding sequence is TGTGCCATCCAGACACCCCCTCTGGAGACCCAGTACTTC.

In its sample, this clonotype was seen a few times. This chain connects TRBV12-3 or TRBV12-4 to TRBJ1-1; D not certain. The CDR3 loop spans 13 amino acids. V was cut by 3 bases and J by 6 bases, with 11 bases left in between. The CDR3 here is CASSFSLVAEAFF. The CDR3 DNA follows: TGTGCCAGCAGTTTTTCCCTGGTGGCTGAAGCTTTCTTT.

This clonotype was observed a handful of times. The chain combines TRBV25-1 with TRBJ1-1, with 7 positions matching TRBD1. The trim removed 6 bases at V and 1 base at J, leaving 8 bases unmatched. Germline CDR1 reads MGHDK; CDR2 reads SYGVNS. The CDR3 sequence is 15 residues long. This CDR3 reads CASRSRTGWNTEAFF. The CDR3, as DNA: TGTGCCAGCAGATCAAGGACAGGTTGGAACACTGAAGCTTTCTTT.

This clonotype turned up a few times. The CDR3 sequence: CSARDNTANTGELFF. The DNA for the CDR3 is TGCAGTGCTAGAGATAACACCGCGAACACCGGGGAGCTGTTTTTT. J is TRBJ2-2 and V is TRBV20-1; unclear D gene. From germline, CDR1 is DFQATT and CDR2 SNEGSKA (reference sequence). V was clipped by 0 bases and J by 0 bases, with 8 bases between them. The CDR3 consists of 15 residues.

V usage is TRBV5-1 and J usage is TRBJ2-7; 8 nucleotides match TRBD2. CDR3 length equals 16 residues. The V gene's germline CDR1 is SGHRS and CDR2 YFSETQ. The ends lost 0 bases at V and 6 bases at J; junction bases unmatched: 11. In nucleotides, the CDR3 is TGCGCCAGCAGCTTGGAGGAGCGGGGGCCCCTACGCGAGCAGTACTTC. Amino acids: CASSLEERGPLREQYF.

In its sample, this clonotype was seen many times. The CDR3 DNA is TGTGCCAGCAGTCTCGGACAGGGAGGGATGAACACTGAAGCTTTCTTT. This gives the protein CASSLGQGGMNTEAFF. V is TRBV12-3 or TRBV12-4 and J is TRBJ1-1; 8 nucleotides match TRBD1. The CDR3 sequence is 16 residues long. The ends lost 5 bases at V and 0 bases at J; junction bases unmatched: 8.

There are a few counts of this clonotype. This chain joins TRBV3-1 and TRBJ2-5; unclear D gene. V was shortened by 0 bases and J by 7 bases, with 9 bases between the two germline ends. CDR1 is LGHDT, CDR2 YNNKEL, per germline (reference sequence). There are 13 residues in the CDR3. Written as DNA, the CDR3 is TGTGCCAGCAGCCAAGAAACCCTTGGGACCCAGTACTTC. Translating gives CASSQETLGTQYF.

Only a few counts were recorded for this clonotype. The gene calls are TRBV5-1 and TRBJ1-2, with a possible D match to TRBD1 (6 bases). CDR3 length: 16 amino acids. Germline V gives CDR1 SGHRS, CDR2 YFSETQ. The V and J ends lost 0 bases and 7 bases respectively, with 19 bases between them. The CDR3 bases are TGCGCCAGCAGCTTGGAATTCTCGGGGGGCGCTGGTGGCTACACCTTC. This encodes CASSLEFSGGAGGYTF.

The DNA for the CDR3 is TGTGCCATCATCGGAGGACTAGCGGGAGAAACCTACGAGCAGTACTTC. Residues: CAIIGGLAGETYEQYF. This chain connects TRBV10-3 to TRBJ2-7, with 13 bases lining up with TRBD2. This CDR3 has 16 residues. The V segment lost 7 bases and the J segment 2 bases; nucleotides outside the gene matches: 8. Germline-derived CDR1 and CDR2 are ENHRY and SYGVKD.